This T cell receptor (beta chain) stems from a study of follicular helper T cells after annual influenza vaccination (dated by TCRdb to 2017 to 2019). For the wider study: Blood was collected on days 0, 7 and 28 after each seasonal influenza vaccination. To study recall of cTfh clones, some subjects were followed across successive annual vaccinations spanning the 2013-2014, 2014-2015 and 2015-2016 seasons. One week after vaccination, a second recruited cohort of approximately twelve subjects (Table S1) displayed a similar ICOS+CD38+ cTfh response. Multi-year samples were available from six subjects, with four subjects covering two vaccination seasons and two subjects covering three seasons. The 2013-2014 samples were cryopreserved, while the 2015 samples were processed right after collection. Broader findings and caveats from the paper: ICOS+CD38+ cTfh clonality correlated with the frequency of that population, and its change correlated with the change in circulating plasmablast frequency. Only about 9.5-22% of analyzed cells yielded productive TCRB sequences, so sampling of rare clonotypes was not possible. Successive annual vaccinations recalled a recurring oligoclonal ICOS+CD38+ cTfh response that included tetramer and AIM influenza-specific clonotypes. Day 7 ICOS+CD38+ clones were most often found later in ICOS-CD38- cTfh, suggesting that subset may serve as a memory reservoir.

Of note for this clone: Its target antigen remains unknown. The input lacks base qualities; no much larger clone sits a single base away.

The germline V gene (reference sequence) gives CDR1 as GTSNPN and CDR2 as SVGIG. V is clipped by 2 bases and J by 7 bases, and the sequence between their germline boundaries is 17 bases long. From cysteine to phenylalanine, the CDR3 is 14 amino acids long. Only the CDR3 DNA stays, 42 bases, in frame from base 1. Library preparation was by the immunoSEQ multiplex PCR assay. Adaptive Biotechnologies handled the TCRB amplification, library preparation, sequencing and preliminary bioinformatics at Survey level resolution. TCRB sequencing used multiplex PCR amplification of genomic DNA from sorted cTfh populations. From the authors' description of their analysis: Clonality was computed in R as 1 minus normalized Shannon entropy; the Gini index was calculated with the R package ineq. Overlap score was defined as the summed counts of shared sequences divided by the total counts of all sequences in both compared samples. Significance of shared clonotypes was assessed by Fisher's exact test, with a theoretical repertoire of 10^7 TCRB sequences assumed. In its TCRdb copy, this immuneACCESS table keeps in-frame sequences only and misses some clones. Where compared with another copy, unresolved V genes explain less than half of these, and the others have no known cause. V and J calls plus clone size are reproduced from that table; the DNA served to infer D and trimming. Recorded for this sample are around 1,400 clones; 68% of them occurred a single time. The top ten clonotypes cover 5.1% of the sample.

The time point label corresponds to: 2014-2015 season, 7 days after vaccination. Seasonal inactivated influenza vaccine (Fluvarix) was administered to adults, and sorted blood CD4 subsets were tracked by TCRB sequencing before and after vaccination. Subjects were considered eligible if community-dwelling and if influenza vaccine had not been received in the prior 6 months. Influenza vaccine contraindications, substance abuse, HIV/AIDS, active malignancy, immunomodulatory medication and active illness such as respiratory infection were included among the exclusion criteria. Between roughly 35 and 100 mL of blood was sampled per time point. Non-naive CD4+CXCR5+PD-1+ cells were defined as circulating Tfh and were sorted into ICOS+CD38+ and ICOS-CD38- fractions. Either Ficoll-Paque PLUS or SepMate separation was used to isolate PBMC. Before DNA was extracted, the cell subsets were sorted from PBMC using a BD FACS Aria.

The clonotype was recovered from an adult who received the influenza vaccine. The rearranged segments are TRBV30 and TRBJ1-1, with TRBD1 perhaps the D gene, on 6 matching bases. This sample comprised CXCR5+ CD38+ circulating T follicular helper cells from blood, obtained 7 days after influenza vaccination. This sample's cell subset or site label indicates: circulating Tfh, non-naive CD4+CXCR5+PD-1+ (ICOS+CD38+ or ICOS-CD38-). The nucleotides are TGTGCCTGGAGTACGGGGGGCCCCAGGGGTGAAGCTTTCTTT. This is translated as CAWSTGGPRGEAFF.